This entry is about one T cell receptor beta chain. This sample is drawn from a study of control samples from healthy donors and cancer patients. The CDR3 spans 14 residues. Between the trimmed V and J ends, which lost 2 bases and 4 bases, there was a span of 11 bases. Germline V gives CDR1 SGHAT, CDR2 FQNNGV. Sequenced by immunoSEQ multiplex PCR; TCRdb stores in-frame clones only, minus some. The sample contains around 77,000 clones, approximately 92% of which appear only once. The clonotype was recovered from a woman between 55 and 75 years old in good health. The chain has TRBV11-2 and TRBJ1-2; possible D gene TRBD1, 6 bases. The sample was blood. The CDR3 loop reads CASSLSAGVYGYTF. As DNA, the CDR3 is TGTGCCAGCAGCTTAAGCGCAGGGGTCTATGGCTACACCTTC.